This TCR beta chain was retrieved from a study of T cells in Graves' hyperthyroidism and ophthalmopathy. Notes on the study in general: Most thyroid clonotypes expanded above 0.001 appeared in blood too.

RNA transcripts yielded amplified TCR beta CDR3 regions. First-round RT-PCR of the TCR CDR3 relied on the HTBI primer set. TCRdb itself ran the multiplex PCR reads through MiXCR, one entry per CDR3 protein. The sample yields approximately 370,000 distinct CDR3 sequences, 15% seen once. This clonotype turned up a few times. Its target is unknown. Germline V gene lookup returns CDR1 MGHRA and CDR2 YSYEKL. V shed 4 bases, J shed 0 bases, and the junction held 3 bases outside the gene matches. The CDR3 is made up of 16 amino acids. Sequencing was done on a sample of blood. The receptor comes from a woman under 40 with Graves' hyperthyroidism. The chain links TRBV4-1 to TRBJ2-6; 7 nucleotides agree with TRBD1. The CDR3 reads CASSPDRASGANVLTF. The DNA for the CDR3 is TGCGCCAGCAGCCCAGACAGGGCCTCTGGGGCCAACGTCCTGACTTTC.